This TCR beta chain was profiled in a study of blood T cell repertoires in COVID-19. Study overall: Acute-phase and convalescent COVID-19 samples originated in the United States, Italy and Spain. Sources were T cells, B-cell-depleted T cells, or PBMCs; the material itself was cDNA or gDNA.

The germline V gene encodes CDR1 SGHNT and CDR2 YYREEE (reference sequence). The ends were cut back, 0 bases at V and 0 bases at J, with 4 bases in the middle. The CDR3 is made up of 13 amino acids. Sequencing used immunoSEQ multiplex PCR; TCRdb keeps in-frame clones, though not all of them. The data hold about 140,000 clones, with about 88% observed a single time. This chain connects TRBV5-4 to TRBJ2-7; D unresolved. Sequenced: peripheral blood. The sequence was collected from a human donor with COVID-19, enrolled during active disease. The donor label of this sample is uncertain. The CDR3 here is CASSLEHSYEQYF. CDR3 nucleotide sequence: TGTGCCAGCAGCTTGGAACACTCCTACGAGCAGTACTTC.